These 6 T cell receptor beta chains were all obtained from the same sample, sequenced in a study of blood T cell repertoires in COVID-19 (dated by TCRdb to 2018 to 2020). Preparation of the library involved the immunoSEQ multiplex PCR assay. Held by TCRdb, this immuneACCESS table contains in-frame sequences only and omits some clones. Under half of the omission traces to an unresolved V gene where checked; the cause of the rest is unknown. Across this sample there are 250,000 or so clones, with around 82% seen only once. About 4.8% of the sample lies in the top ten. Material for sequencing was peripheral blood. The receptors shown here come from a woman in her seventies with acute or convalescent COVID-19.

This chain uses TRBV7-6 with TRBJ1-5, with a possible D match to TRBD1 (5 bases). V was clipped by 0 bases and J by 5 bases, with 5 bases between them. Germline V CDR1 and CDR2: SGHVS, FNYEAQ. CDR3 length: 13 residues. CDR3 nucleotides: TGTGCCAGCAGCTTAGCAGGGGATCAGCCCCAGCATTTT. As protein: CASSLAGDQPQHF. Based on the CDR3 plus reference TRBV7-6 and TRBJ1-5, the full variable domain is GAGVSQSPRYKVTKRGQDVALRCDPISGHVSLYWYRQALGQGPEFLTYFNYEAQQDKSGLPNDRFSAERPEGSISTLTIQRTEQRDSAMYRCASSLAGDQPQHFGDGTRLSIL.

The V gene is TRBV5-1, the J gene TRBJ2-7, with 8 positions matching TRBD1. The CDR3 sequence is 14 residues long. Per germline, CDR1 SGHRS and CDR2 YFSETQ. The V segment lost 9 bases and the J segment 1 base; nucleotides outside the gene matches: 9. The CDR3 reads CAKTRGPLSYEQYF. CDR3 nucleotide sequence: TGCGCCAAGACCAGGGGGCCCCTATCCTACGAGCAGTACTTC.

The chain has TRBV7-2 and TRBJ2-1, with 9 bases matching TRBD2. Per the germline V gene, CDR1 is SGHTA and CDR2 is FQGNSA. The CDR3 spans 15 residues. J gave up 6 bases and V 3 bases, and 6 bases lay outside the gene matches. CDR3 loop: CASSFRRGGLNEQFF. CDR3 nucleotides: TGTGCCAGCAGCTTTCGGCGGGGGGGACTCAATGAGCAGTTCTTC. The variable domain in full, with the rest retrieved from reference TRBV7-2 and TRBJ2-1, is GAGVSQSPSNKVTEKGKDVELRCDPISGHTALYWYRQSLGQGLEFLIYFQGNSAPDKSGLPSDRFSAERTGGSVSTLTIQRTQQEDSAVYLCASSFRRGGLNEQFFGPGTRLTVL.

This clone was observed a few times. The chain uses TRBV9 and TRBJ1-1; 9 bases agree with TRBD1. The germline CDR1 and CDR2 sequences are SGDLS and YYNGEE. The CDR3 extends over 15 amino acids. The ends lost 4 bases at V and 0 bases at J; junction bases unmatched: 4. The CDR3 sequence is CASSPRDRVNTEAFF. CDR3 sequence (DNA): TGTGCCAGCAGCCCGCGGGACAGGGTGAACACTGAAGCTTTCTTT. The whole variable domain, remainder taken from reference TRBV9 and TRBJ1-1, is DSGVTQTPKHLITATGQRVTLRCSPRSGDLSVYWYQQSLDQGLQFLIQYYNGEERAKGNILERFSAQQFPDLHSELNLSSLELGDSALYFCASSPRDRVNTEAFFGQGTRLTVV.

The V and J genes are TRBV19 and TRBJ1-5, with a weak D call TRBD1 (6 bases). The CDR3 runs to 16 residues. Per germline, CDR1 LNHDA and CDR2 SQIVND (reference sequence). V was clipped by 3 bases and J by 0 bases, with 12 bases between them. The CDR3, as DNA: TGTGCCAGTAGTATCCCGGACAGATATAGCAATCAGCCCCAGCATTTT. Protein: CASSIPDRYSNQPQHF.

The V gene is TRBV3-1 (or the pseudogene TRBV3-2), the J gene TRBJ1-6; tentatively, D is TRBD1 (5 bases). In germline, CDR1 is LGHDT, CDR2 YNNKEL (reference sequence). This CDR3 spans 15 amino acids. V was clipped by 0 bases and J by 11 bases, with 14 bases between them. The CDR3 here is CASSQDSGQGTPLHF. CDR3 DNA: TGTGCCAGCAGCCAAGATAGCGGGCAGGGAACACCCCTCCACTTT.